This T cell receptor (beta chain) was captured by sequencing in a study of T cell changes during pregnancy in multiple sclerosis. Trimming at V came to 7 bases and at J to 2 bases, leaving 8 bases not matched to a gene. The germline gives CDR1 LNHDA, CDR2 SQIVND (reference sequence). The CDR3 consists of 16 residues. Here immunoSEQ multiplex PCR was the method, and the copy in TCRdb shows in-frame clones only, minus some. The sample shows tens of thousands of clones, 80% to 95% of them seen only once. Material: peripheral blood, obtained in the first trimester of pregnancy. This receptor was obtained from a female donor with multiple sclerosis, enrolled in a pregnancy study. This sequence joins TRBV19 and TRBJ2-5; TRBD2 aligns across 12 bases. CDR3 region: CASTPGLAGPQETQYF. CDR3 bases: TGTGCCAGTACCCCGGGACTAGCGGGTCCACAAGAGACCCAGTACTTC.